Below, 20 T cell receptor beta chains from the same sample are listed, as sequenced in a study of blood T cell repertoires in COVID-19. Measured with immunoSEQ multiplex PCR; TCRdb has only the in-frame clones, and not every one. The table includes about 410,000 clones, approximately 89% detected once. Specimen: peripheral blood. These receptors were obtained from a woman in her thirties or forties with COVID-19, enrolled during active disease.

The table lists this clone with a few counts. The chain is built from TRBV7-9 and TRBJ1-1, with 8 bases fitting TRBD1. The CDR3 consists of 15 residues. Trimming removed 2 bases from V and 7 bases from J; junction bases left unmatched: 9. Per germline, CDR1 SEHNR and CDR2 FQNEAQ (reference sequence). The CDR3 nucleotides read TGTGCCAGCAGCTTACCCGACCAGGGGGCGGTTGAAGCTTTCTTT. It yields the protein CASSLPDQGAVEAFF.

The chain has TRBV4-2 and TRBJ2-7, with 7 bases that match TRBD1. This CDR3 contains 15 residues. The germline V gene has CDR1 LGHNA and CDR2 YNFKEQ. V lost 4 bases and J lost 4; bases outside the gene matches: 10. The CDR3 DNA reads as TGTGCCAGCAGCCTCAGGCACAGGGGTGGGTACGAGCAGTACTTC. Protein: CASSLRHRGGYEQYF.

The V call is TRBV19, the J call TRBJ2-5, with D perhaps TRBD1 (6 bases). The CDR3 is 12 residues long. Trimming stripped 11 bases from V and 2 bases from J, with 12 bases between. The germline V gene encodes CDR1 LNHDA and CDR2 SQIVND (reference sequence). The CDR3 nucleotides are TGTGCCGGTGAGCAGGGGCAAGAGACCCAGTACTTC. Translated: CAGEQGQETQYF.

The chain has TRBV11-2 and TRBJ1-1; TRBD1 matches at 10 bases. CDR3 length: 15 residues. Germline CDR1 SGHAT, CDR2 FQNNGV. The V and J ends lost 3 bases and 3 bases, in that order; junction bases with no gene match: 4. The CDR3 DNA is TGTGCCAGCAGCTTTCAGACAGGGGGCCACACTGAAGCTTTCTTT. This codes for CASSFQTGGHTEAFF.

As DNA, the CDR3 is TGTGCCAGCAGGAGGGGTATTGGGACTAGTTCATTTATGGCCTACGAGCAGTACTTC. It yields the protein CASRRGIGTSSFMAYEQYF. This chain links TRBV5-5 with TRBJ2-7, with 8 bases aligning to TRBD2. Germline CDR1 SGHKS, CDR2 YYEKEE (reference sequence). The CDR3 has 19 residues. The V and J ends lost 5 bases and 2 bases, in that order; junction bases with no gene match: 21.

The V gene is TRBV7-2, the J gene TRBJ1-1; D is possibly TRBD1 (5 bases). The V and J ends lost 4 bases and 1 base respectively, with 7 bases between them. Germline values: CDR1 SGHTA, CDR2 FQGNSA. This CDR3 contains 13 residues. CDR3 nucleotides: TGTGCCAGCAGCTACCAGGGGAACACTGAAGCTTTCTTT. This sequence encodes CASSYQGNTEAFF.

This chain connects TRBV28 to TRBJ2-7; 7 nucleotides align to TRBD1. Germline V CDR1 and CDR2: MDHEN, SYDVKM. There are 16 residues in the CDR3. The J segment lost 4 bases and the V segment lost 6 bases, leaving 15 bases of the junction unmatched. CDR3 residues: CASSLRQGPIPYEQYF. Here the CDR3 DNA reads TGTGCCAGCAGCCTTAGACAGGGCCCTATCCCTTACGAGCAGTACTTC.

Points on this clone: The junction does not match germline at one end; this may be a read error. The rearrangement uses TRBV7-9 and TRBJ2-5, with TRBD1 identical over 8 bases. There are 13 residues in the CDR3. CDR1 is SEHNR and CDR2 is FQNEAQ in the germline V gene (reference sequence). The CDR3 reads CAGSGQGEGTQYF. The DNA for the CDR3 is TGTGCCGGCAGTGGACAGGGCGAAGGGACCCAGTACTTC.

V is TRBV27 and J is TRBJ2-5, with 9 positions matching TRBD1. The CDR3 has 15 residues. Trimming took 1 base from V and 2 from J; bases not matched to a gene: 2. Germline V gene sequence: CDR1 MNHEY, CDR2 SMNVEV (reference sequence). Written as DNA, the CDR3 is TGTGCCAGCAGTTTATGGGGGACAGGGCAAGAGACCCAGTACTTC. As protein: CASSLWGTGQETQYF.

This clone was counted a few times. The J gene is TRBJ1-1, the V gene TRBV18; D possibly corresponds to TRBD1 (5 bases). Germline CDR1 and CDR2: KGHSH and LQKENI. The V end lost 3 bases, the J end lost 4 bases, and 21 bases lay between the germline ends. The CDR3 covers 17 residues. As DNA, the CDR3 is TGTGCCAGCTCACCCGACTTCGGCGGGATGGGGACCACTGAAGCTTTCTTT. Encoded protein: CASSPDFGGMGTTEAFF.

The V call is TRBV30, the J call TRBJ2-6; unclear D gene. The CDR3 is made up of 19 amino acids. In germline, CDR1 is GTSNPN, CDR2 SVGIG (reference sequence). V lost 0 bases and J lost 1, with 19 bases in between. The CDR3 loop is CAWSVYAAVSGSGANVLTF. In DNA, the CDR3 is TGTGCCTGGAGTGTATATGCGGCAGTCAGTGGGTCTGGGGCCAACGTCCTGACTTTC.

The chain uses TRBV6-2 or TRBV6-3 and TRBJ1-3, with D unclear. Deletions cut 4 bases from V and 0 bases from J, with 4 bases between. The length of the CDR3 is 13 residues. CDR1 MNHEY and CDR2 SVGEGT come from the germline V gene. The CDR3 region has the DNA TGTGCCAGCAGTTGGAGCTCTGGAAACACCATATATTTT. Its protein is CASSWSSGNTIYF.

The chain recombines TRBV29-1 with TRBJ2-7; a possible D gene is TRBD1 (6 bases). The CDR3 spans 11 residues. Germline lookup yields CDR1 SQVTM and CDR2 ANQGSEA. V shed 5 bases and J shed 7 bases, with 12 bases lying between them. The CDR3 protein is CSVRLQGEQYF. CDR3 bases: TGCAGCGTTCGTCTACAGGGAGAGCAGTACTTC.

The chain uses TRBV6-2 or TRBV6-3 and TRBJ2-5, with D possibly being TRBD2 (6 bases). V was pared by 2 bases and J by 4 bases, with 8 bases between. In germline, CDR1 is MNHEY, CDR2 SVGEGT. The CDR3 is 13 residues long. The CDR3 region is CASSYASVETQYF. CDR3 nucleotides: TGTGCCAGCAGTTACGCTAGCGTAGAGACCCAGTACTTC.

The chain employs TRBV6-5 and TRBJ1-5, with D possibly TRBD1 on 5 matching bases. The CDR3 has 14 residues. The germline gives CDR1 MNHEY, CDR2 SVGAGI. The V and J ends lost 6 bases and 3 bases respectively, with 12 bases between them. This chain's CDR3 is CASRGRADNQPQHF. CDR3 nucleotide sequence: TGTGCCAGCAGAGGCAGGGCCGACAATCAGCCCCAGCATTTT.

This sequence joins TRBV12-3 or TRBV12-4 and TRBJ1-4; weak D call: TRBD1 (6 bases). The V and J ends lost 6 bases and 7 bases respectively, with 9 bases between them. The CDR3 covers 12 residues. DNA of the CDR3: TGTGCCAGCAGGCCAGGGGCTGAAAAACTGTTTTTT. Residues: CASRPGAEKLFF.

The V gene is TRBV6-4, the J gene TRBJ2-3, with 11 bases aligning to TRBD2. Germline-derived CDR1 and CDR2 are MRHNA and SNTAGT. After removal of 0 bases from V and 3 bases from J, the junction contained 2 bases not matched to a gene. This CDR3 is 16 amino acids long. CDR3 sequence (DNA): TGTGCCAGCAGTGACTCGACTAGCGGGAATACAGATACGCAGTATTTT. It translates to CASSDSTSGNTDTQYF.

This sequence joins TRBV28 and TRBJ1-4; the D is unclear. Trimming pared 4 bases from V and 7 bases from J, leaving 19 bases between. CDR1 is MDHEN, CDR2 SYDVKM, per germline. This CDR3 comprises 16 residues. The CDR3, as DNA: TGTGCCAGCAGTTCAACCGGGAACCCGGGAACTGAAAAACTGTTTTTT. It encodes CASSSTGNPGTEKLFF.

This clone was observed once. The chain carries TRBV9 and TRBJ2-1; 9 bases agree with TRBD2. The CDR3 is 18 amino acids. The germline V gene encodes CDR1 SGDLS and CDR2 YYNGEE. After removal of 2 bases from V and 0 bases from J, the junction contained 9 bases not matched to a gene. This CDR3 reads CASSVTSGRLSSYNEQFF. CDR3 nucleotides: TGTGCCAGCAGCGTCACCAGCGGGAGGTTAAGCTCCTACAATGAGCAGTTCTTC.

J is TRBJ1-2 and V is TRBV28; D remains unclear. CDR1 is MDHEN and CDR2 is SYDVKM in the germline V gene. V shed 4 bases and J shed 7 bases, with 13 bases lying between them. There are 13 residues in the CDR3. In DNA form, the CDR3 reads TGTGCCAGCAGTTCCCCGGGAGGAGCTGGCTACACCTTC. Residues: CASSSPGGAGYTF.